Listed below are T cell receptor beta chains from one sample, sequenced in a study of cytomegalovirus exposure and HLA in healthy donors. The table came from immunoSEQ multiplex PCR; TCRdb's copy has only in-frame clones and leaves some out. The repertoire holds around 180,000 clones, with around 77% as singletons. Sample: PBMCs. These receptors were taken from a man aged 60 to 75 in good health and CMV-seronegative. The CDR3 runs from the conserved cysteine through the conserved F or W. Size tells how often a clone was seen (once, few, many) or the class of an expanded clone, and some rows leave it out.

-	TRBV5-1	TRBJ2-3	CASSSQGFGIDTQYF
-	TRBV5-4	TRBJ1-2	CASSSEPDRVYGYTF
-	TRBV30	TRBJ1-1	CAWVRTGALYTEAFF
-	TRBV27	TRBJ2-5	CASSSPLAGVGETQYF
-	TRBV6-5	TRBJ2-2	CASSYRGRTGELFF
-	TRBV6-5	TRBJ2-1	CASSYVQRGRNEQFF
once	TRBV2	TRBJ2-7	CASSEVGQGAFYEQYF
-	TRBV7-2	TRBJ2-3	CASSPTRADTQYF
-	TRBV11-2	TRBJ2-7	CASSLALSPSGTDYEQYF
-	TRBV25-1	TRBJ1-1	CASRSTGRGAEAFF
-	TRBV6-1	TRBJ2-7	CASSPMTSGYEQYF
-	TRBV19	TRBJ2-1	CASSIGLASYEQFF
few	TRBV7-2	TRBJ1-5	CASSGDGGGQPQHF
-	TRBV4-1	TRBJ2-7	CASSQDKGQGSYEQYF
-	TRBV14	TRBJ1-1	CASSQRQGKNTEAFF
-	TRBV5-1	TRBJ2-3	CASSLEGSGSTDTQYF
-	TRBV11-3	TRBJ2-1	CASSPNRDRGFNEQFF
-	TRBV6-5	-	CASTSLAARSYEQYF
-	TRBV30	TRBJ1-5	CAWSPWDRGDSQPQHF
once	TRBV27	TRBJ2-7	CASSFPSSKQYF
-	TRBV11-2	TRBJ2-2	CASSRQVDTGELFF
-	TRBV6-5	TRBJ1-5	CASSTSGGGQPQHF
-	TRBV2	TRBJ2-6	CASSQTSGGGANVLTF
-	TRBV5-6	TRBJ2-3	CASSFSVRTDTQYF
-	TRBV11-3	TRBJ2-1	CASSLGANNEQFF
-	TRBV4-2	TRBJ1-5	CASSQGLAELSPQHF
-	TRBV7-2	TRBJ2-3	CASNRGLGTTDTQYF
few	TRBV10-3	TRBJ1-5	CAISVSPEEGQPQHF
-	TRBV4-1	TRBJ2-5	CASSQDLVAETQYF
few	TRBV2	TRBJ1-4	CASSEGGGRFNEKLFF
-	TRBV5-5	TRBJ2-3	CASSLGLAGGRDTQYF
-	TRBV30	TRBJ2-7	CAWATGALNEQYF
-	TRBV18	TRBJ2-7	CASSQSGPEQYF
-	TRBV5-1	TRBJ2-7	CASSLDPSNRYPGYEQYF
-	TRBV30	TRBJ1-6	CACPGGSYNSPLHF
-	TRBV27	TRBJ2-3	CASKRQGSTDTQYF
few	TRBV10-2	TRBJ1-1	CASSESGKTEAFF
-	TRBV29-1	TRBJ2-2	CSVATGTDTGELFF
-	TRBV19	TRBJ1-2	CASRRAGAVANYGYTF
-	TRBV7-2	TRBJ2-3	CASSPRLAGGTDTQYF
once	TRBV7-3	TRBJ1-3	CASSAGTGNTIYF
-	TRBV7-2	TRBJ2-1	CASSAGTKQFF
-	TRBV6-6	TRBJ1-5	CASQGGSNQPQNF
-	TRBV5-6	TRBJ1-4	CASSSRAANEKLFF
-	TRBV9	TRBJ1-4	CASSYRDRLNEKLFF
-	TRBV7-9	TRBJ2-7	CASSPLAGPVPGYF
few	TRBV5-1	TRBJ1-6	CASSLDGSGGSPLHF